A selection of T cell receptor beta chains follows, all from one sample in a study of shared clonotypes between healthy human individuals. Measured with immunoSEQ multiplex PCR; TCRdb has only the in-frame clones, and not every one. Seen here are around 2.1 million clones, just over 90% observed once, and the top ten hold more than 1.5%. Sample: naive CD8+ T cells from PBMCs. The receptors come from a man aged 18 to 30 in good health. Some clones in this sample may be carry-over from other donors' samples. Both conserved end residues are part of each CDR3. Each record gives: clone size, J gene, D gene, V gene, CDR3 protein, CDR3 DNA. The D gene is left open where the match is weak. Only part of the rows carry a size: once, few, many, or a class if the clone is expanded.

abundance: -; j_gene: TRBJ2-7; d_gene: TRBD2; v_gene: TRBV7-2; CDR3aa: CASSLAVRGVSYEQYF; CDR3nt: TGTGCCAGCAGCTTAGCGGTGCGGGGGGTCTCCTACGAGCAGTACTTC
abundance: -; j_gene: TRBJ2-7; d_gene: -; v_gene: TRBV5-1; CDR3aa: CASSPGLAYEQYF; CDR3nt: TGCGCCAGCAGCCCGGGACTTGCTTACGAGCAGTACTTC
abundance: once; j_gene: TRBJ2-7; d_gene: TRBD1; v_gene: TRBV28; CDR3aa: CASSFARDRVENEQYF; CDR3nt: TGTGCCAGCAGTTTTGCCCGGGACAGGGTAGAGAACGAGCAGTACTTC
abundance: -; j_gene: TRBJ2-7; d_gene: TRBD2; v_gene: TRBV19; CDR3aa: CASSIIAGGPYEQYF; CDR3nt: TGTGCCAGTAGTATAATAGCGGGAGGGCCCTACGAGCAGTACTTC
abundance: -; j_gene: TRBJ2-7; d_gene: -; v_gene: TRBV4-1; CDR3aa: CASSQVTNGGLTYEQYF; CDR3nt: TGCGCCAGCAGCCAAGTTACGAATGGGGGTTTGACCTACGAGCAGTACTTC
abundance: -; j_gene: TRBJ2-7; d_gene: -; v_gene: TRBV7-9; CDR3aa: CASSLEGRHYYEQYF; CDR3nt: TGTGCCAGCAGCTTAGAAGGGAGACACTACTACGAGCAGTACTTC
abundance: -; j_gene: TRBJ1-2; d_gene: -; v_gene: TRBV9; CDR3aa: CASSVAGRQSGGYTF; CDR3nt: TGTGCCAGCAGCGTAGCCGGGCGGCAAAGTGGGGGCTACACCTTC
abundance: once; j_gene: TRBJ1-4; d_gene: TRBD1; v_gene: TRBV2; CDR3aa: CASSDRGREKLFF; CDR3nt: TGTGCCAGCTCGGACAGGGGAAGGGAAAAACTGTTTTTT
abundance: -; j_gene: TRBJ1-2; d_gene: -; v_gene: TRBV7-9; CDR3aa: CASSSLASNGYTF; CDR3nt: TGTGCCAGCAGCTCCCTGGCCAGTAATGGCTACACCTTC
abundance: -; j_gene: TRBJ1-4; d_gene: -; v_gene: TRBV19; CDR3aa: CASSPGGQGESEKLFF; CDR3nt: TGTGCCAGTAGTCCCGGCGGCCAAGGCGAGAGTGAAAAACTGTTTTTT
abundance: -; j_gene: TRBJ2-1; d_gene: -; v_gene: TRBV28; CDR3aa: CASSLGLVTEQFF; CDR3nt: TGTGCCAGCAGTCTGGGACTCGTTACTGAGCAGTTCTTC
abundance: -; j_gene: TRBJ1-2; d_gene: -; v_gene: TRBV5-4; CDR3aa: CASRYSVPGTYGYTF; CDR3nt: TGTGCCAGCAGGTATTCCGTACCAGGGACCTATGGCTACACCTTC
abundance: once; j_gene: TRBJ2-7; d_gene: TRBD2; v_gene: TRBV7-9; CDR3aa: CASSSTSGSSYEQYF; CDR3nt: TGTGCCAGCAGTTCGACTAGCGGGAGCTCCTACGAGCAGTACTTC
abundance: once; j_gene: TRBJ1-2; d_gene: -; v_gene: TRBV10-3; CDR3aa: CAISESPRGAEYYGYTF; CDR3nt: TGTGCCATCAGTGAGTCACCCCGGGGGGCAGAGTACTATGGCTACACCTTC
abundance: once; j_gene: TRBJ2-7; d_gene: -; v_gene: TRBV7-3; CDR3aa: CASSLRPNRLSYEQYF; CDR3nt: TGTGCCAGCAGCTTACGTCCTAACAGACTCTCCTACGAGCAGTACTTC
abundance: -; j_gene: TRBJ2-7; d_gene: TRBD2; v_gene: TRBV4-2; CDR3aa: CASSHLGGTAYEQYF; CDR3nt: TGTGCCAGCAGCCATTTGGGGGGGACCGCCTACGAGCAGTACTTC
abundance: -; j_gene: TRBJ2-2; d_gene: -; v_gene: TRBV4-1; CDR3aa: CASSQTRTGELFF; CDR3nt: TGCGCCAGCAGCCAAACGAGGACCGGGGAGCTGTTTTTT
abundance: -; j_gene: TRBJ2-1; d_gene: -; v_gene: TRBV5-4; CDR3aa: CASSLPGLQEQFF; CDR3nt: TGTGCCAGCAGCTTACCGGGACTTCAGGAGCAGTTCTTC
abundance: -; j_gene: TRBJ2-7; d_gene: TRBD1; v_gene: TRBV13; CDR3aa: CASSTRQGALEQYF; CDR3nt: TGTGCCAGCAGCACCCGACAGGGGGCCCTCGAGCAGTACTTC
abundance: -; j_gene: TRBJ2-7; d_gene: -; v_gene: TRBV5-6; CDR3aa: CASSLSQNSYEQYF; CDR3nt: TGTGCCAGCAGCTTGAGTCAGAACTCCTACGAGCAGTACTTC
abundance: -; j_gene: TRBJ1-2; d_gene: TRBD1; v_gene: TRBV29-1; CDR3aa: CSVMTGLSYGYTF; CDR3nt: TGCAGCGTCATGACAGGGTTGAGCTATGGCTACACCTTC
abundance: -; j_gene: TRBJ2-3; d_gene: -; v_gene: TRBV7-8; CDR3aa: CASSFEMKRDIRTDTQYF; CDR3nt: TGTGCCAGCAGCTTTGAGATGAAGAGGGACATCCGCACAGATACGCAGTATTTT
abundance: -; j_gene: TRBJ2-7; d_gene: TRBD1; v_gene: TRBV28; CDR3aa: CASSPRDRGHEQYF; CDR3nt: TGTGCCAGCAGCCCCCGGGACAGGGGTCACGAGCAGTACTTC
abundance: -; j_gene: TRBJ2-5; d_gene: TRBD2; v_gene: TRBV7-3; CDR3aa: CASSPGGRETQYF; CDR3nt: TGTGCCAGCAGCCCGGGGGGTAGAGAGACCCAGTACTTC
abundance: -; j_gene: TRBJ1-2; d_gene: -; v_gene: TRBV29-1; CDR3aa: CSVVLRFDTF; CDR3nt: TGCAGCGTTGTCTTACGGTTCGACACCTTC
abundance: -; j_gene: TRBJ1-1; d_gene: -; v_gene: TRBV27; CDR3aa: CASSLVSPRGTEAFF; CDR3nt: TGTGCCAGCAGTTTAGTATCTCCCAGGGGCACTGAAGCTTTCTTT
abundance: -; j_gene: TRBJ2-7; d_gene: -; v_gene: TRBV11-2; CDR3aa: CASSLEPGLTYEQYF; CDR3nt: TGTGCCAGCAGCTTAGAGCCGGGACTGACATACGAGCAGTACTTC
abundance: -; j_gene: TRBJ1-1; d_gene: -; v_gene: TRBV15; CDR3aa: CATSTSVNTEAFF; CDR3nt: TGTGCCACCAGCACCTCAGTGAACACTGAAGCTTTCTTT
abundance: -; j_gene: TRBJ2-1; d_gene: -; v_gene: TRBV11-2; CDR3aa: CASSFTSIISDDEQFF; CDR3nt: TGTGCCAGCAGCTTCACTAGCATCATCTCCGACGATGAGCAGTTCTTC
abundance: -; j_gene: TRBJ2-1; d_gene: -; v_gene: TRBV6-1; CDR3aa: CASSVSENRYNEQFF; CDR3nt: TGTGCCAGCAGCGTAAGCGAGAATAGGTACAATGAGCAGTTCTTC
abundance: -; j_gene: TRBJ1-1; d_gene: TRBD1; v_gene: TRBV19; CDR3aa: CASSFGTGGTEAFF; CDR3nt: TGTGCCAGTAGTTTCGGGACAGGGGGCACTGAAGCTTTCTTT
abundance: -; j_gene: TRBJ1-1; d_gene: -; v_gene: TRBV19; CDR3aa: CASSILGDAEAFF; CDR3nt: TGTGCCAGTAGTATTTTAGGGGACGCTGAAGCTTTCTTT
abundance: -; j_gene: TRBJ1-5; d_gene: TRBD1; v_gene: TRBV6-1; CDR3aa: CAIHPGQTNQPQHF; CDR3nt: TGTGCCATACATCCGGGACAGACCAATCAGCCCCAGCATTTT
abundance: -; j_gene: TRBJ2-1; d_gene: -; v_gene: TRBV4-3; CDR3aa: CASSHSEGLSVDNEQFF; CDR3nt: TGCGCCAGCAGCCACTCGGAGGGGCTATCAGTCGACAATGAGCAGTTCTTC
abundance: -; j_gene: TRBJ2-1; d_gene: -; v_gene: TRBV7-9; CDR3aa: CASSPPESYEQFF; CDR3nt: TGTGCCAGCAGCCCCCCGGAGAGTTATGAGCAGTTCTTC
abundance: -; j_gene: TRBJ2-5; d_gene: TRBD1; v_gene: TRBV28; CDR3aa: CASSFPTTGAIPLGETQYF; CDR3nt: TGTGCCAGCAGTTTCCCTACGACAGGGGCTATACCGTTGGGGGAGACCCAGTACTTC
abundance: -; j_gene: TRBJ1-4; d_gene: -; v_gene: TRBV5-1; CDR3aa: CASSSVDSPNEKLFF; CDR3nt: TGCGCCAGCAGCTCGGTGGACAGCCCCAATGAAAAACTGTTTTTT
abundance: -; j_gene: TRBJ2-3; d_gene: TRBD2; v_gene: TRBV7-4; CDR3aa: CASSHNWTSGRASTDTQYF; CDR3nt: TGTGCCAGCAGCCACAACTGGACTAGCGGGAGGGCTAGCACAGATACGCAGTATTTT
abundance: -; j_gene: TRBJ1-1; d_gene: TRBD1; v_gene: TRBV4-1; CDR3aa: CASSQLGRTGPGTEAFF; CDR3nt: TGCGCCAGCAGCCAATTGGGGCGGACAGGACCGGGCACTGAAGCTTTCTTT
abundance: -; j_gene: TRBJ2-1; d_gene: TRBD2; v_gene: TRBV7-7; CDR3aa: CASSPGGPKDEQFF; CDR3nt: TGTGCCAGCAGCCCGGGAGGGCCTAAGGATGAGCAGTTCTTC
abundance: -; j_gene: TRBJ2-5; d_gene: -; v_gene: TRBV7-9; CDR3aa: CASSLLRGWETQYF; CDR3nt: TGTGCCAGCAGCTTACTTAGGGGATGGGAGACCCAGTACTTC
abundance: -; j_gene: TRBJ2-1; d_gene: TRBD1; v_gene: TRBV13; CDR3aa: CASSQDRGTYNEQFF; CDR3nt: TGTGCCAGCAGCCAAGACAGGGGAACCTACAATGAGCAGTTCTTC
abundance: -; j_gene: TRBJ2-2; d_gene: -; v_gene: TRBV19; CDR3aa: CASSIPGLEPGELFF; CDR3nt: TGTGCCAGTAGTATCCCGGGACTCGAACCCGGGGAGCTGTTTTTT
abundance: -; j_gene: TRBJ2-7; d_gene: TRBD1; v_gene: TRBV15; CDR3aa: CATSSDRGHEQYF; CDR3nt: TGTGCCACCAGCAGCGACAGGGGCCACGAGCAGTACTTC
abundance: once; j_gene: TRBJ1-2; d_gene: -; v_gene: TRBV28; CDR3aa: CASTTGLANYGYTF; CDR3nt: TGTGCCAGCACAACTGGGTTAGCTAACTATGGCTACACCTTC
abundance: -; j_gene: TRBJ2-7; d_gene: -; v_gene: TRBV29-1; CDR3aa: CSVKGDTEYEQYF; CDR3nt: TGCAGCGTCAAAGGAGACACCGAATACGAGCAGTACTTC
abundance: -; j_gene: TRBJ2-7; d_gene: -; v_gene: TRBV28; CDR3aa: CASSPLPGAYEQYF; CDR3nt: TGTGCCAGCAGTCCCCTCCCGGGGGCCTACGAGCAGTACTTC
abundance: -; j_gene: TRBJ2-7; d_gene: TRBD2; v_gene: TRBV28; CDR3aa: CASSPRPAGYYEQYF; CDR3nt: TGTGCCAGCAGTCCTCGCCCAGCGGGGTACTACGAGCAGTACTTC
abundance: -; j_gene: TRBJ2-2; d_gene: TRBD1; v_gene: TRBV6-5; CDR3aa: CASSGTGNTGELFF; CDR3nt: TGTGCCAGCAGTGGGACAGGGAACACCGGGGAGCTGTTTTTT
abundance: -; j_gene: TRBJ2-7; d_gene: -; v_gene: TRBV9; CDR3aa: CASSVDPGRYEQYF; CDR3nt: TGTGCCAGCAGCGTAGATCCAGGGCGCTACGAGCAGTACTTC
abundance: -; j_gene: TRBJ2-5; d_gene: TRBD2; v_gene: TRBV4-3; CDR3aa: CASSHSGEAGETQYF; CDR3nt: TGCGCCAGCAGCCATAGCGGGGAGGCTGGAGAGACCCAGTACTTC
abundance: -; j_gene: TRBJ1-1; d_gene: -; v_gene: TRBV9; CDR3aa: CASSAWTVNTEAFF; CDR3nt: TGTGCCAGCAGCGCCTGGACAGTGAACACTGAAGCTTTCTTT
abundance: -; j_gene: TRBJ2-1; d_gene: -; v_gene: TRBV4-1; CDR3aa: CASSQVEGGGSYEQFF; CDR3nt: TGCGCCAGCAGCCAAGTTGAAGGCGGGGGCAGCTATGAGCAGTTCTTC
abundance: -; j_gene: TRBJ2-7; d_gene: TRBD1; v_gene: TRBV4-3; CDR3aa: CASSQREDRGYEQYF; CDR3nt: TGCGCCAGCAGCCAAAGGGAGGACAGGGGCTACGAGCAGTACTTC